The 9 T cell receptor beta chains below come from one sample, sequenced in a study of T cell repertoires in cytomegalovirus infection. Their antigens remain unidentified. Each CDR3 protein gets one entry after TCRdb re-called the reads with MiXCR. The sample contains about 160,000 distinct CDR3 sequences, approximately 21% of which appear only once. Sequences were derived from CD8+ T cells from cultured PBMCs, sampled from culture after CMV antigen stimulation. Receptors were obtained from a human donor in good health (CMV status not recorded). Some clones in this sample may be carry-over from other donors' samples.

This clonotype showed up just a few times. V usage is TRBV5-6 and J usage is TRBJ1-1; no definite D call. Germline V gene sequence: CDR1 SGHDT, CDR2 YYEEEE. The CDR3 covers 15 residues. V was cut by 3 bases and J by 1 base, with 13 bases left in between. The CDR3 loop reads CASSSVLTGNTEAFF. CDR3 nucleotide sequence: TGTGCCAGCAGCTCCGTCCTGACTGGGAACACTGAAGCTTTCTTT.

This clonotype was picked up a small number of times. This chain uses TRBV4-1 with TRBJ2-1; tentatively, D is TRBD1 (5 bases). Per germline, CDR1 MGHRA and CDR2 YSYEKL. The V gene lost 2 bases and the J gene lost 7 bases, with 12 bases spanning the gap. The CDR3 sequence is 14 residues long. Here the CDR3 DNA reads TGCGCCAGCAGCCAAATCGGCAGGGATAATGAGCAGTTCTTC. Its translation: CASSQIGRDNEQFF.

This clonotype has a handful of counts. The genes are TRBV4-1 and TRBJ1-1; the D is unclear. Looked up from germline, CDR1 is MGHRA and CDR2 is YSYEKL. This CDR3 is 13 amino acids long. V was trimmed by 3 bases and J by 4 bases, leaving 9 bases between them. CDR3 nucleotide sequence: TGCGCCAGCAGCCAGGGTACAGTCACTGAAGCTTTCTTT. This sequence encodes CASSQGTVTEAFF.

The chain combines TRBV4-1 with TRBJ2-7, with D unclear. The CDR3 totals 13 residues. Per the germline V gene, CDR1 is MGHRA and CDR2 is YSYEKL. The ends were cut back, 2 bases at V and 4 bases at J, with 9 bases in the middle. The CDR3 sequence: CASSQLFDYEQYF. In DNA form, the CDR3 reads TGCGCCAGCAGCCAACTATTCGATTACGAGCAGTACTTC.

The genes are TRBV7-8 and TRBJ2-7, with 9 nucleotides matching TRBD1. Germline CDR1 SGHVS, CDR2 FQNEAQ. This CDR3 region has 14 residues. The V and J ends lost 3 bases and 5 bases, in that order; junction bases with no gene match: 5. The CDR3 coding sequence is TGTGCCAGCAGCTTTGGGACAGGGAGCCACGAGCAGTACTTC. Translation gives CASSFGTGSHEQYF.

V and J are TRBV6-2 or TRBV6-3 and TRBJ1-1; a possible D gene is TRBD1 (5 bases). Trimming stripped 4 bases from V and 0 bases from J, with 9 bases between. The germline V gene encodes CDR1 MNHEY and CDR2 SVGEGT. The CDR3 is 14 amino acids. CDR3 sequence (DNA): TGTGCCAGCAGTTCGGGACCCCTGAACACTGAAGCTTTCTTT. This sequence encodes CASSSGPLNTEAFF.

V gene TRBV12-5 combines with J gene TRBJ1-5; TRBD1 matches 10 bases. The CDR3 sequence is 17 residues long. Germline CDR1 reads LGHNT; CDR2 reads FRNRAP. The V and J ends lost 5 bases and 3 bases, in that order; junction bases with no gene match: 10. CDR3 sequence (DNA): TGTGCTAGTGGTCCACACCGGGACAGGGGCCTCAATCAGCCCCAGCATTTT. As protein: CASGPHRDRGLNQPQHF.

This clonotype occurred a few times. The rearrangement links TRBV7-2 to TRBJ1-6; D gene ambiguous. Trimming removed 3 bases at V and 9 bases at J, with 15 bases between. Germline V gene sequence: CDR1 SGHTA, CDR2 FQGNSA. This CDR3 spans 15 amino acids. The CDR3 DNA follows: TGTGCCAGCAGCTTGGATGCGACACCCATTTCACCCCTCCACTTT. As protein: CASSLDATPISPLHF.

This chain uses TRBV12-3 or TRBV12-4 with TRBJ2-3, with D possibly TRBD2 on 5 matching bases. CDR3 length equals 13 residues. The ends were cut back, 6 bases at V and 3 bases at J, with 10 bases in the middle. The DNA of the CDR3 is TGTGCCAGCAGCCCTACTAGTACAGATACGCAGTATTTT. Translated: CASSPTSTDTQYF.